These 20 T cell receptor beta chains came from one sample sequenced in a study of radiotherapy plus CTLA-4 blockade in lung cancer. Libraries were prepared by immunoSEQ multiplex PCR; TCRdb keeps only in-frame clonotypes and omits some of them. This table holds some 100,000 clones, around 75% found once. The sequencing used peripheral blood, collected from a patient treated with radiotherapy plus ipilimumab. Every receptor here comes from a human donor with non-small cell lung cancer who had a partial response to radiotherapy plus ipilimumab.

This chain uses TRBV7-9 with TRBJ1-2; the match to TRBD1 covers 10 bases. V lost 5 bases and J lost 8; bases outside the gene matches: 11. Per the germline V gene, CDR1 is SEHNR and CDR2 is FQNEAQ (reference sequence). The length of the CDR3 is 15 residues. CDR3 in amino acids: CASSQRTGQGRGYTF. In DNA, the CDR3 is TGTGCCAGCAGCCAGAGAACGGGACAGGGGAGAGGCTACACCTTC.

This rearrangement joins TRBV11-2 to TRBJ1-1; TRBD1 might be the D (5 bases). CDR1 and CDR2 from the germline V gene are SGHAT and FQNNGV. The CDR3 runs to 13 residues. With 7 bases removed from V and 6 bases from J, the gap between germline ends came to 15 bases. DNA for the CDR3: TGTGCCAGCACCAGAAAAGGGGAAGCTGAAGCTTTCTTT. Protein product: CASTRKGEAEAFF. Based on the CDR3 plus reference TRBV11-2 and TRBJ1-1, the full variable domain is EAGVAQSPRYKIIEKRQSVAFWCNPISGHATLYWYQQILGQGPKLLIQFQNNGVVDDSQLPKDRFSAERLKGVDSTLKIQPAKLEDSAVYLCASTRKGEAEAFFGQGTRLTVV.

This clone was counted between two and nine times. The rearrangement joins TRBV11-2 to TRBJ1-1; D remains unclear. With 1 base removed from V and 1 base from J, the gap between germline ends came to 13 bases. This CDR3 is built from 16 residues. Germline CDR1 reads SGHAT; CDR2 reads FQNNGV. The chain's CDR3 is CASSLGVRGGNTEAFF. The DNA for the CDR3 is TGTGCCAGCAGCTTAGGGGTCCGAGGCGGGAACACTGAAGCTTTCTTT. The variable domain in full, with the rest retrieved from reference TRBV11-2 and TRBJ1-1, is EAGVAQSPRYKIIEKRQSVAFWCNPISGHATLYWYQQILGQGPKLLIQFQNNGVVDDSQLPKDRFSAERLKGVDSTLKIQPAKLEDSAVYLCASSLGVRGGNTEAFFGQGTRLTVV.

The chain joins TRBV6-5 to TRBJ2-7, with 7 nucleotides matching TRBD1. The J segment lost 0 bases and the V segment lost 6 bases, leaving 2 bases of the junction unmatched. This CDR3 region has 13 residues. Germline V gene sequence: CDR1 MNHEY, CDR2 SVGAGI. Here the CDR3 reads CASSGDSSYEQYV. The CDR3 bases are TGTGCCAGCAGCGGGGACAGCTCCTACGAGCAGTACGTC.

CDR3 DNA sequence: TGTGCCACCCACCCCTCCGGGACAGGGGTGTTCATTCGGTCCCAGCATTTT. Translating it yields CATHPSGTGVFIRSQHF. The genes are TRBV28 and TRBJ1-5, with TRBD1 identical over 10 bases. The J segment lost 11 bases and the V segment lost 10 bases, leaving 23 bases of the junction unmatched. The CDR3 length is 17 residues. Per the germline V gene, CDR1 is MDHEN and CDR2 is SYDVKM.

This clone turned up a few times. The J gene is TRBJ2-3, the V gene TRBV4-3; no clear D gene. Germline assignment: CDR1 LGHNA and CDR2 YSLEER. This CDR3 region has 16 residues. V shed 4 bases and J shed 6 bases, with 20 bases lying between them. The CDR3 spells CASSPGLPSPHDTQYF. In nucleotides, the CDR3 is TGCGCCAGCAGCCCAGGCTTACCCAGCCCCCACGATACGCAGTATTTT.

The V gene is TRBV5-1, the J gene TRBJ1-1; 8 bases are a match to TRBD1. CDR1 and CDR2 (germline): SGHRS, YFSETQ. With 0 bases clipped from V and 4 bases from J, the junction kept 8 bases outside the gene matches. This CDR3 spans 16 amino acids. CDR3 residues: CASSLVTGGIGTEAFF. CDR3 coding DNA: TGCGCCAGCAGCTTGGTAACAGGGGGGATCGGCACTGAAGCTTTCTTT. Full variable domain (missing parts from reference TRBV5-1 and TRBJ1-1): KAGVTQTPRYLIKTRGQQVTLSCSPISGHRSVSWYQQTPGQGLQFLFEYFSETQRNKGNFPGRFSGRQFSNSRSEMNVSTLELGDSALYLCASSLVTGGIGTEAFFGQGTRLTVV.

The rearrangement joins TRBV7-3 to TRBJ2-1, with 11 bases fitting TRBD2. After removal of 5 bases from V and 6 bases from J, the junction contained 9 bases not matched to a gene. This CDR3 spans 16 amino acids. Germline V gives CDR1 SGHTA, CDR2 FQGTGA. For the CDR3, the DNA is TGTGCCAGCAGCCCTAACGGCCTAGCGGGAGGCAATGAGCAGTTCTTC. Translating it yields CASSPNGLAGGNEQFF.

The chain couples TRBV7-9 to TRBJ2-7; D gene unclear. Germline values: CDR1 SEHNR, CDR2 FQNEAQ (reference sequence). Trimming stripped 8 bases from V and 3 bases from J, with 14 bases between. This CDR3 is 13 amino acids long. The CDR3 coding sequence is TGTGCCAGCGGCGGTGGAAAGAACTACGAGCAGTACGTC. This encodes CASGGGKNYEQYV.

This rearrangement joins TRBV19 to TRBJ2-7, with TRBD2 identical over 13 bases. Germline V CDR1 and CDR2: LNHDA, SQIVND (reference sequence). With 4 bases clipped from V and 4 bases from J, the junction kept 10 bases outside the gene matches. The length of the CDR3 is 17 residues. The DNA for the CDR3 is TGTGCCAGTAGTACCACCGGGACTAGCGGGATGCGGTACGAGCAGTACTTC. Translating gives CASSTTGTSGMRYEQYF.

CDR3 nucleotides: TGCGCCAGCGGAGGAGCGGGAGAGACCCAGTACTTC. It codes for CASGGAGETQYF. The chain joins TRBV5-1 to TRBJ2-5; D is perhaps TRBD2 (6 bases). Germline V gene data show CDR1 as SGHRS and CDR2 as YFSETQ. V was trimmed by 7 bases and J by 4 bases, leaving 11 bases between them. This CDR3 region has 12 residues.

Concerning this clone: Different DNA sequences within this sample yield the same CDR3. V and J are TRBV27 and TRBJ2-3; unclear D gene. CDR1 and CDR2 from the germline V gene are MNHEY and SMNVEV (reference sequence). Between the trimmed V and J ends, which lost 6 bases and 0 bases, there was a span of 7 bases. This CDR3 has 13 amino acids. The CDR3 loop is CASRTQSTDTQYF. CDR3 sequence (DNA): TGTGCCAGCAGAACACAAAGCACAGATACGCAGTATTTT.

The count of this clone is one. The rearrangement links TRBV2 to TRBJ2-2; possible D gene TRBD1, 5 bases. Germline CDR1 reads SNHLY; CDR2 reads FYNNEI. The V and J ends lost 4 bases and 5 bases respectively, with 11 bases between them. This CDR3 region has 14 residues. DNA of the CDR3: TGTGCCAGCAGTGCCGTAAAGGGGACCGGGGAGCTGTTTTTT. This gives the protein CASSAVKGTGELFF.

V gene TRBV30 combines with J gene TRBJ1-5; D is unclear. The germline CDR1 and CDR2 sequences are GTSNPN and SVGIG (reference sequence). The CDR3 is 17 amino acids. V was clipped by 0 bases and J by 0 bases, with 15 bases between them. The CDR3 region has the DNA TGTGCCTGGAGTGTTGGCTCATCAGGAATTAGCAATCAGCCCCAGCATTTT. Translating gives CAWSVGSSGISNQPQHF.

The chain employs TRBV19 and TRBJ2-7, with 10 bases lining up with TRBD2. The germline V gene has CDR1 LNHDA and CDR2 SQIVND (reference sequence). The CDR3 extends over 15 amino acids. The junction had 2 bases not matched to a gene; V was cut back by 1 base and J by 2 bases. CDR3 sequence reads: CASSIASGRTYEQYF. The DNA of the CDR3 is TGTGCCAGTAGTATAGCTAGCGGGAGAACCTACGAGCAGTACTTC. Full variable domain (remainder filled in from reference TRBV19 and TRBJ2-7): DGGITQSPKYLFRKEGQNVTLSCEQNLNHDAMYWYRQDPGQGLRLIYYSQIVNDFQKGDIAEGYSVSREKKESFPLTVTSAQKNPTAFYLCASSIASGRTYEQYFGPGTRLTVT.

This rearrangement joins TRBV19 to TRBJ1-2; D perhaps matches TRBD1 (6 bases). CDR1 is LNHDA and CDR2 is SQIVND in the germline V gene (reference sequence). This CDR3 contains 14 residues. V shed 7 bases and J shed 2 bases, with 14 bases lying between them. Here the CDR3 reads CASTIEGGNYGYTF. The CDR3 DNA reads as TGTGCCAGTACCATTGAGGGGGGGAACTATGGCTACACCTTC.

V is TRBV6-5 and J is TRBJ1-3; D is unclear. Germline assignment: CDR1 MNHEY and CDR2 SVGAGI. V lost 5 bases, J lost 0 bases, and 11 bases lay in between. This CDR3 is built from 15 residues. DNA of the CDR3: TGTGCCAGCAGTCCATCGACACACTCTGGAAACACCATATATTTT. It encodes CASSPSTHSGNTIYF.

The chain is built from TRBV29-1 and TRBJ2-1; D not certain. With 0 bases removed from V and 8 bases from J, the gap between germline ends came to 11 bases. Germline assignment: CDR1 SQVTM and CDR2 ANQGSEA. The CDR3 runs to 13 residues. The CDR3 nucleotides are TGCAGCGTTGAAGAGCATATTCGGGATGAGCAGTTCTTC. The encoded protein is CSVEEHIRDEQFF.

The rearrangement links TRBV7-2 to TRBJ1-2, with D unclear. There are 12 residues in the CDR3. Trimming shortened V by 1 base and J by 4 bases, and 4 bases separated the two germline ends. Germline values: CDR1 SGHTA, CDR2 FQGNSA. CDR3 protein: CASSLVGYGYTF. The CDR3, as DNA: TGTGCCAGCAGCTTAGTCGGCTATGGCTACACCTTC.

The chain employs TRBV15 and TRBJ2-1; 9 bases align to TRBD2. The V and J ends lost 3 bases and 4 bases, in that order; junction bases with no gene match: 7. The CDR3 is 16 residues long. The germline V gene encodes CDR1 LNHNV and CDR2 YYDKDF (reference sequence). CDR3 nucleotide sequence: TGTGCCACCAGCAGCATCGCGGGAGGGCCGTACAATGAGCAGTTCTTC. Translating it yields CATSSIAGGPYNEQFF.